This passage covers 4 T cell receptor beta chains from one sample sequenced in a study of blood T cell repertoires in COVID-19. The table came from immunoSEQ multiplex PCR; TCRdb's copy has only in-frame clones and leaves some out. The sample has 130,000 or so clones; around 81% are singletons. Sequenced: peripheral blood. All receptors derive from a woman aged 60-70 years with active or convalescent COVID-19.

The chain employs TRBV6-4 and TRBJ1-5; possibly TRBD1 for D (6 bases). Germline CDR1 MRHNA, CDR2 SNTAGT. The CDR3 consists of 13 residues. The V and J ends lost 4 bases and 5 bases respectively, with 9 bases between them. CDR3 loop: CASSAGADQPQHF. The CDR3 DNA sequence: TGTGCCAGCAGTGCAGGGGCCGATCAGCCCCAGCATTTT.

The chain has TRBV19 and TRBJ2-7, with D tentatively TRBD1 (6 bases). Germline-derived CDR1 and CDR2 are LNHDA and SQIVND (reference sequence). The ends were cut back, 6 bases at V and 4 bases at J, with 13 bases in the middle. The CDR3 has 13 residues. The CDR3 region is CASRGWGRYEQYF. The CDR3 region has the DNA TGTGCCAGTAGGGGCTGGGGGCGGTACGAGCAGTACTTC.

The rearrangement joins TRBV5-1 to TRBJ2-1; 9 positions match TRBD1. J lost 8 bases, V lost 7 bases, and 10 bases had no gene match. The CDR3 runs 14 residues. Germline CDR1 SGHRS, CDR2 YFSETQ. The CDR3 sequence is CASYEGQGRDEQFF. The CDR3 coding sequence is TGCGCCAGCTACGAGGGACAGGGTCGTGATGAGCAGTTCTTC.

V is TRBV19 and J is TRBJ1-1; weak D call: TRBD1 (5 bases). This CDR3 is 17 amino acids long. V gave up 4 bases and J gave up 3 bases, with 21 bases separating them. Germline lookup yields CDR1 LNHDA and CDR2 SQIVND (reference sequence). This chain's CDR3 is CASSTGRELSKDTEAFF. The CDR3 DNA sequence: TGTGCCAGTAGTACGGGCAGGGAACTCTCAAAGGACACTGAAGCTTTCTTT.